Each of the 5 T cell receptor beta chains below was sequenced from the same sample in a study of blood T cell repertoires in COVID-19 (dated by TCRdb to the early 2020s). Receptor amplification or capture employed the immunoSEQ multiplex PCR assay. Not all clones reach the TCRdb copy of this immuneACCESS table, which keeps in-frame sequences only. Checked studies attribute under half of the gap to unresolved V genes and leave the rest unexplained. A total of roughly 140,000 clones appear in this sample, approximately 80% of them only once. The ten largest account for about 5.8% of the sample. The material sequenced was peripheral blood. The source is a human donor in a cohort sampled during active COVID-19.

This sequence joins TRBV9 and TRBJ2-3; 11 bases align to TRBD2. V lost 3 bases and J lost 7; bases outside the gene matches: 10. The germline V gene encodes CDR1 SGDLS and CDR2 YYNGEE. The CDR3 extends over 16 amino acids. The CDR3 region has the DNA TGTGCCAGCAGCGGTAACATAGCGGGGGGGCCGAATACGCAGTATTTT. It codes for CASSGNIAGGPNTQYF.

The gene calls are TRBV5-1 and TRBJ1-1; 9 bases align to TRBD1. The CDR3 extends over 13 amino acids. The J segment lost 4 bases and the V segment lost 2 bases, leaving 0 bases of the junction unmatched. The germline V gene encodes CDR1 SGHRS and CDR2 YFSETQ. The CDR3 is CASSLQGATEAFF. The CDR3 DNA reads as TGCGCCAGCAGCTTACAGGGGGCCACTGAAGCTTTCTTT.

This chain joins TRBV19 and TRBJ1-5; possible D gene TRBD1, 5 bases. From germline, CDR1 is LNHDA and CDR2 SQIVND (reference sequence). The V gene lost 7 bases and the J gene lost 4 bases, with 14 bases spanning the gap. The CDR3 has 14 amino acids. Here the CDR3 DNA reads TGTGCCAGTAACAATGCAGGGATAAATCAGCCCCAGCATTTT. Translated: CASNNAGINQPQHF.

The chain couples TRBV18 to TRBJ1-1, with D tentatively TRBD1 (5 bases). Germline CDR1 is KGHSH and CDR2 is LQKENI. V shed 8 bases and J shed 3 bases, with 19 bases lying between them. This CDR3 spans 15 amino acids. The CDR3 is CASRDSASRDTEAFF. The CDR3 coding sequence is TGTGCCAGCCGGGACTCGGCGTCCAGGGACACTGAAGCTTTCTTT.

This chain connects TRBV5-6 to TRBJ2-5, with 9 bases fitting TRBD1. V gave up 4 bases and J gave up 6 bases; unmatched junction bases: 10. This CDR3 is 15 amino acids long. Germline values: CDR1 SGHDT, CDR2 YYEEEE. The CDR3 region has the DNA TGTGCCAGCAGCCCCTGGACAGGGGTTCGACAGACCCAGTACTTC. It specifies CASSPWTGVRQTQYF.